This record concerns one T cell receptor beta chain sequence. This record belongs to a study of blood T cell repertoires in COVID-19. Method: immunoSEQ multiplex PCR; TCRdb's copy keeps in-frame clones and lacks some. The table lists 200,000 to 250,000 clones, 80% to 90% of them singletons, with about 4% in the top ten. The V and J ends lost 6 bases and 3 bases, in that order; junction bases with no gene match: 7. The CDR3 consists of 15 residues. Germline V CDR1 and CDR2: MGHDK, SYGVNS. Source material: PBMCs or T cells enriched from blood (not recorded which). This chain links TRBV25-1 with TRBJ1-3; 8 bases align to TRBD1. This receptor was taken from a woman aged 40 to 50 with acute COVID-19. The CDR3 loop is CASRSGQGGGNTIYF. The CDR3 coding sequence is TGTGCCAGCAGGTCCGGACAGGGAGGTGGAAACACCATATATTTT. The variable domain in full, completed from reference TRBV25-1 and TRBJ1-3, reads EADIYQTPRYLVIGTGKKITLECSQTMGHDKMYWYQQDPGMELHLIHYSYGVNSTEKGDLSSESTVSRIRTEHFPLTLESARPSHTSQYLCASRSGQGGGNTIYFGEGSWLTVV.